This T cell receptor beta chain was recorded in a study of Ad26.COV2.S vaccination and SARS-CoV-2 variants. This clone was found once. The treatment denotes: some 20 received Ad26.COV2.S at low or high dose, single or two shots; roughly 5 received placebo; per-sample allocation not given. Sampling occurred on day 63 after the first vaccine or placebo injection. From germline, CDR1 is LGHDT and CDR2 YNNKEL (reference sequence). The V end lost 8 bases, the J end lost 2 bases, and 9 bases lay between the germline ends. This CDR3 is built from 12 residues. Data came from immunoSEQ multiplex PCR; TCRdb stores just in-frame clones and leaves some out. Of around 300,000 clones listed, roughly 88% are singletons.

Sequencing was performed on peripheral blood, taken in a trial of Ad26.COV2.S vaccine versus placebo. The chain combines TRBV3-1 (or the pseudogene TRBV3-2) with TRBJ1-1; D might be TRBD1 (6 bases). The source is a person aged 18-65 years who received the Ad26.COV2.S COVID-19 vaccine or a placebo. CDR3 amino acids: CASGQTNTEAFF. In nucleotides, the CDR3 is TGTGCCAGCGGACAGACAAACACTGAAGCTTTCTTT.